Reported below is one TCR beta chain. The antigen is not known. Per the germline V gene, CDR1 is LNHNV and CDR2 is YYDKDF (reference sequence). This CDR3 contains 16 residues. Trimming at V came to 2 bases and at J to 8 bases, leaving 5 bases not matched to a gene. This record belongs to a study of cytomegalovirus exposure and HLA in healthy donors. Findings and caveats of the study: Across all donors, roughly uniform sequencing depth was an assumption of the presence/absence analyses. CMV serostatus was the sole immune exposure data available.

The donors, nominally healthy at sampling, likely had unrecorded immune exposures. The primer mix had 60 Vbeta and 13 Jbeta primers. As handled by the study authors: Counted up in a later analysis, unique TCR beta chains came to some 82 million, with roughly 11 million shared. The repertoire was sequenced with immunoSEQ multiplex PCR; TCRdb's copy has only in-frame clones and lacks some. From that table come the V and J calls and clone size; the DNA was used to work out D and trimming. The sample yields about 190,000 clones, about nine tenths seen once. The source of this sequence is a man aged 30 to 39 in good health and CMV-seronegative. The chain couples TRBV15 to TRBJ2-1, with 14 bases matching TRBD2. Sequencing used PBMCs. The CDR3 protein is CATSRPGTSGRDEQFF. CDR3 DNA sequence: TGTGCCACCAGCAGACCCGGGACTAGCGGGAGAGATGAGCAGTTCTTC.